This passage covers 31 T cell receptor beta chains from one sample sequenced in a study of cytomegalovirus exposure and HLA in healthy donors. PCR involved 60 Vbeta and 13 Jbeta primers. Repertoires were generated with immunoSEQ multiplex PCR, while TCRdb's copy carries only in-frame clones and drops some. The sample has under 300,000 clones, 85% to 95% seen once. Sample: PBMCs. These receptors all come from a girl aged 2 to 9 in good health and CMV-seronegative.

This chain links TRBV5-5 with TRBJ1-4; 7 nucleotides agree with TRBD1. The CDR3 totals 15 residues. With 0 bases clipped from V and 2 bases from J, the junction kept 1 base outside the gene matches. Germline V CDR1 and CDR2: SGHKS, YYEKEE (reference sequence). CDR3 loop: CASSLEGQTNEKLFF. In DNA form, the CDR3 reads TGTGCCAGCAGCTTGGAGGGACAGACTAATGAAAAACTGTTTTTT.

The rearrangement links TRBV7-9 to TRBJ2-3; 10 bases map to TRBD1. Unmatched junction bases numbered 6, after V lost 4 bases and J lost 5 bases. Germline V gene data show CDR1 as SEHNR and CDR2 as FQNEAQ (reference sequence). This CDR3 is 15 amino acids long. The CDR3 reads CASSSTRTGGDTQYF. DNA of the CDR3: TGTGCCAGCAGCTCGACCCGGACAGGGGGAGATACGCAGTATTTT.

The V call is TRBV9, the J call TRBJ2-3; 8 nucleotides agree with TRBD1. With V trimmed by 3 bases and J by 5 bases, 8 bases remained unmatched. This CDR3 comprises 15 residues. Germline CDR1 and CDR2: SGDLS and YYNGEE. This CDR3 reads CASSGRTGGIDTQYF. CDR3 sequence (DNA): TGTGCCAGCAGCGGACGTACAGGGGGAATAGATACGCAGTATTTT.

The chain links TRBV6-6 to TRBJ2-5; D is perhaps TRBD2 (5 bases). Germline lookup yields CDR1 MNHNY and CDR2 SVGAGI (reference sequence). The CDR3 is made up of 15 amino acids. V lost 2 bases to trimming and J lost 1 base, with 11 bases between them. CDR3 nucleotides: TGTGCCAGCAGTTACCTCGGGGAAGCCCAAGAGACCCAGTACTTC. Protein: CASSYLGEAQETQYF.

The V call is TRBV27, the J call TRBJ2-1, with 8 positions matching TRBD2. V was clipped by 4 bases and J by 8 bases; unmatched bases: 10. The CDR3 is made up of 15 amino acids. The germline gives CDR1 MNHEY, CDR2 SMNVEV (reference sequence). CDR3 nucleotide sequence: TGTGCCAGCAGTTCACTAGCGGTCCTGGTGGATGAGCAGTTCTTC. Its translation: CASSSLAVLVDEQFF.

CDR3 region: CASSSSGDTQYF. The CDR3 DNA is TGTGCCAGCAGTTCTAGCGGAGATACGCAGTATTTT. This rearrangement joins TRBV25-1 to TRBJ2-3; 7 bases match TRBD2. The CDR3 contains 12 residues. Germline lookup yields CDR1 MGHDK and CDR2 SYGVNS. Unmatched junction bases numbered 1, after V lost 5 bases and J lost 5 bases.

V gene TRBV6-1 combines with J gene TRBJ1-5; a weak D match, TRBD1 (5 bases). The CDR3 extends over 15 amino acids. CDR1 and CDR2 (germline): MNHNS, SASEGT. V lost 3 bases and J 4 bases, leaving 13 bases between the germline ends. The CDR3 sequence is CASSEGGGINQPQHF. The CDR3 DNA follows: TGTGCCAGCAGTGAGGGCGGGGGGATAAATCAGCCCCAGCATTTT.

V is TRBV6-5 and J is TRBJ1-6; no firm D call. V was clipped by 6 bases and J by 6 bases, with 6 bases between them. The CDR3 spans 12 residues. CDR1 and CDR2 from the germline V gene are MNHEY and SVGAGI. Here the CDR3 reads CASREGNSPLHF. The DNA of the CDR3 is TGTGCCAGCAGAGAGGGTAATTCACCCCTCCACTTT.

This clone was seen a single time. The chain couples TRBV4-1 to TRBJ2-7; a possible D gene is TRBD2 (6 bases). The germline V gene has CDR1 MGHRA and CDR2 YSYEKL. The CDR3 runs 15 residues. Trimming took 4 bases from V and 6 from J, leaving 19 bases between them. The CDR3 here is CASSPSLASSSEQYF. CDR3 nucleotide sequence: TGCGCCAGCAGCCCGTCACTAGCCAGCTCGTCCGAGCAGTACTTC.

This rearrangement joins TRBV15 to TRBJ2-6, with D unresolved. Germline V CDR1 and CDR2: LNHNV, YYDKDF (reference sequence). This CDR3 contains 17 residues. Between the trimmed V and J ends, which lost 2 bases and 0 bases, there was a span of 11 bases. The CDR3 is CATSRPTPNSGANVLTF. The CDR3 DNA is TGTGCCACCAGCAGACCTACGCCAAACTCTGGGGCCAACGTCCTGACTTTC.

This chain joins TRBV11-2 and TRBJ1-4; D is unresolved. V was clipped by 4 bases and J by 3 bases, with 9 bases between them. The V gene's germline CDR1 is SGHAT and CDR2 FQNNGV. The CDR3 is made up of 14 amino acids. CDR3 bases: TGTGCCAGCAGCTCCTCACTACCTAATGAAAAACTGTTTTTT. Protein product: CASSSSLPNEKLFF.

This clone turned up a few times. This rearrangement joins TRBV7-9 to TRBJ1-4; D is undetermined. The CDR3 runs to 11 residues. CDR1 SEHNR and CDR2 FQNEAQ come from the germline V gene (reference sequence). V lost 5 bases to trimming and J lost 6 bases, with 4 bases between them. In DNA form, the CDR3 reads TGTGCCAGCAGCGGAGATGAAAAACTGTTTTTT. Its protein product is CASSGDEKLFF. Drawing the rest from reference TRBV7-9 and TRBJ1-4, the complete variable domain is DTGVSQNPRHKITKRGQNVTFRCDPISEHNRLYWYRQTLGQGPEFLTYFQNEAQLEKSRLLSDRFSAERPKGSFSTLEIQRTEQGDSAMYLCASSGDEKLFFGSGTQLSVL.

The chain couples TRBV5-1 to TRBJ1-3; a possible D gene is TRBD1 (6 bases). The CDR3 is made up of 16 amino acids. CDR1 and CDR2 (germline): SGHRS, YFSETQ. V gave up 0 bases and J gave up 4 bases, with 14 bases separating them. The CDR3 sequence: CASSLAGESYGNTIYF. The DNA of the CDR3 is TGCGCCAGCAGCTTGGCAGGGGAGAGTTACGGAAACACCATATATTTT.

The chain is built from TRBV27 and TRBJ1-1; D gene ambiguous. Trimming shortened V by 4 bases and J by 8 bases, and 20 bases separated the two germline ends. The CDR3 loop spans 15 amino acids. Germline V gives CDR1 MNHEY, CDR2 SMNVEV (reference sequence). As DNA, the CDR3 is TGTGCCAGCAGTTCCTCGGGGAGGACTCACATCGAAGCTTTCTTT. It yields the protein CASSSSGRTHIEAFF.

CDR3 region: CASSGKDITGTGELFF. As DNA, the CDR3 is TGTGCCAGCAGCGGGAAGGACATTACCGGCACCGGGGAGCTGTTTTTT. The V and J genes are TRBV5-6 and TRBJ2-2, with D tentatively TRBD1 (5 bases). V was cut by 4 bases and J by 4 bases, with 17 bases left in between. The CDR3 is 16 amino acids. From germline, CDR1 is SGHDT and CDR2 YYEEEE. Filled out from reference TRBV5-6 and TRBJ2-2, the complete variable domain reads DAGVTQSPTHLIKTRGQQVTLRCSPKSGHDTVSWYQQALGQGPQFIFQYYEEEERQRGNFPDRFSGHQFPNYSSELNVNALLLGDSALYLCASSGKDITGTGELFFGEGSRLTVL.

Comment on this clone: Other DNA sequences in the sample encode the same CDR3. The genes are TRBV5-1 and TRBJ2-7, with TRBD2 as a possible D gene (5 bases). V lost 3 bases, J lost 1 base, and 8 bases lay in between. From germline, CDR1 is SGHRS and CDR2 YFSETQ. The CDR3 spans 13 residues. In DNA form, the CDR3 reads TGCGCCAGCAGCTCTGACTATTCCTACGAGCAGTACTTC. Amino acids: CASSSDYSYEQYF. The full variable domain, with the rest looked up from reference TRBV5-1 and TRBJ2-7, is KAGVTQTPRYLIKTRGQQVTLSCSPISGHRSVSWYQQTPGQGLQFLFEYFSETQRNKGNFPGRFSGRQFSNSRSEMNVSTLELGDSALYLCASSSDYSYEQYFGPGTRLTVT.

The V call is TRBV5-1, the J call TRBJ2-5; no firm D call. Deletions cut 1 base from V and 5 bases from J, with 9 bases between. This CDR3 has 13 amino acids. Germline-derived CDR1 and CDR2 are SGHRS and YFSETQ. Here the CDR3 DNA reads TGCGCCAGCAGCTTGTATACTCTCGAGACCCAGTACTTC. It yields the protein CASSLYTLETQYF.

This chain connects TRBV4-1 to TRBJ1-5, with TRBD1 as a possible D gene (6 bases). The CDR3 covers 18 residues. V was pared by 0 bases and J by 0 bases, with 15 bases between. The germline V gene encodes CDR1 MGHRA and CDR2 YSYEKL. The CDR3 DNA reads TGCGCCAGCAGCCAAGACCACTTCAGGGGAAATAGCAATCAGCCCCAGCATTTT. It is translated as CASSQDHFRGNSNQPQHF.

The J gene is TRBJ1-5, the V gene TRBV19, with 8 bases fitting TRBD1. The J segment lost 4 bases and the V segment lost 6 bases, leaving 11 bases of the junction unmatched. Germline loops: CDR1 LNHDA, CDR2 SQIVND (reference sequence). This CDR3 comprises 16 residues. The CDR3 region has the DNA TGTGCCAGTAGGAGGACAGGGAAGGGGAATAATCAGCCCCAGCATTTT. Translated, it gives CASRRTGKGNNQPQHF. Full variable domain (outside the CDR3, taken from reference TRBV19 and TRBJ1-5): DGGITQSPKYLFRKEGQNVTLSCEQNLNHDAMYWYRQDPGQGLRLIYYSQIVNDFQKGDIAEGYSVSREKKESFPLTVTSAQKNPTAFYLCASRRTGKGNNQPQHFGDGTRLSIL.

The rearrangement joins TRBV10-1 to TRBJ2-5, with 7 bases identical to TRBD2. After removal of 4 bases from V and 5 bases from J, the junction contained 7 bases not matched to a gene. The CDR3 is 14 residues long. Per the germline V gene, CDR1 is WNHNN and CDR2 is SYGVQD (reference sequence). CDR3 amino acids: CASSASSGVETQYF. The CDR3 DNA reads as TGCGCCAGCAGTGCCTCCAGCGGGGTGGAGACCCAGTACTTC.

To note about this clone: One end of the junction varies from germline; a read error may be responsible. The V gene is TRBV14, the J gene TRBJ2-1; TRBD1 matches 8 bases. Germline loops: CDR1 SGHDN, CDR2 FVKESK. The CDR3 is 11 amino acids. CDR3 DNA sequence: TGTGCCAGCAGCACAGGGACAGGTCCGGTCTTC. Its protein product is CASSTGTGPVF.

A few counts support this clone. The gene calls are TRBV30 and TRBJ2-1; maybe TRBD2 (5 bases). The CDR3 sequence is 17 residues long. The V gene lost 1 base and the J gene lost 6 bases, with 22 bases spanning the gap. Germline CDR1 reads GTSNPN; CDR2 reads SVGIG (reference sequence). CDR3 protein: CAWSGMRWVSAGNEQFF. In DNA, the CDR3 is TGTGCCTGGAGTGGAATGAGATGGGTCTCCGCGGGCAATGAGCAGTTCTTC. The whole variable domain, remainder taken from reference TRBV30 and TRBJ2-1, is SQTIHQWPATLVQPVGSPLSLECTVEGTSNPNLYWYRQAAGRGLQLLFYSVGIGQISSEVPQNLSASRPQDRQFILSSKKLLLSDSGFYLCAWSGMRWVSAGNEQFFGPGTRLTVL.

The chain carries TRBV5-6 and TRBJ2-1; 10 bases line up with TRBD2. After removal of 2 bases from V and 1 base from J, the junction contained 12 bases not matched to a gene. Germline V gene sequence: CDR1 SGHDT, CDR2 YYEEEE. CDR3 size: 19 residues. In DNA, the CDR3 is TGTGCCAGCAGCTTACCGGGACTAGCGAACGAAGGGTCCTACAATGAGCAGTTCTTC. Protein: CASSLPGLANEGSYNEQFF.

Here the CDR3 DNA reads TGTGCCTGGAGTGTTGGAGGGCAAGCTTTCTTT. This translates into CAWSVGGQAFF. The J gene is TRBJ1-1, the V gene TRBV30; D call uncertain. CDR1 is GTSNPN and CDR2 is SVGIG in the germline V gene (reference sequence). The V end lost 0 bases, the J end lost 9 bases, and 8 bases lay between the germline ends. The CDR3 covers 11 residues.

V and J are TRBV6-1 and TRBJ2-7; 7 positions agree with TRBD1. V shed 5 bases and J 5 bases; nucleotides not matched to a gene: 6. The CDR3 extends over 13 amino acids. The V gene's germline CDR1 is MNHNS and CDR2 SASEGT. The CDR3 DNA reads as TGTGCCAGCAGTAATACAGGGGTCCACGAGCAGTACTTC. It yields the protein CASSNTGVHEQYF.

The rearrangement uses TRBV19 and TRBJ1-3; D unclear. Between the trimmed V and J ends, which lost 8 bases and 0 bases, there was a span of 11 bases. CDR3 length: 14 amino acids. From germline, CDR1 is LNHDA and CDR2 SQIVND (reference sequence). CDR3 sequence reads: CASGRQLSGNTIYF. CDR3 nucleotides: TGTGCCAGTGGCAGGCAGCTCTCTGGAAACACCATATATTTT.

This chain links TRBV9 with TRBJ2-7; possible D gene TRBD1, 5 bases. The V gene's germline CDR1 is SGDLS and CDR2 YYNGEE. The CDR3 contains 13 residues. V lost 0 bases to trimming and J lost 7 bases, with 11 bases between them. CDR3 amino acids: CASSVESGAEQYF. CDR3 DNA sequence: TGTGCCAGCAGCGTAGAGTCTGGGGCTGAGCAGTACTTC.

The chain recombines TRBV2 with TRBJ2-7; a possible D gene is TRBD2 (7 bases). The germline gives CDR1 SNHLY, CDR2 FYNNEI. The CDR3 loop spans 15 amino acids. Between the trimmed V and J ends, which lost 6 bases and 3 bases, there was a span of 18 bases. The CDR3 region is CASRGGAGINYEQYF. As DNA, the CDR3 is TGTGCCAGCAGGGGGGGGGCGGGTATAAACTACGAGCAGTACTTC.

The V and J genes are TRBV19 and TRBJ1-2; D is unresolved. Germline CDR1 and CDR2: LNHDA and SQIVND (reference sequence). This CDR3 comprises 14 residues. V was shortened by 5 bases and J by 1 base, with 11 bases between the two germline ends. CDR3 coding DNA: TGTGCCAGTAGTGTATTACAGAGTAACTATGGCTACACCTTC. Residues: CASSVLQSNYGYTF.

This rearrangement joins TRBV5-6 to TRBJ2-7, with 9 bases that match TRBD1. CDR1 is SGHDT and CDR2 is YYEEEE in the germline V gene. The CDR3 is 14 amino acids. V dropped 1 base and J dropped 4; count of bases not matched to a gene: 3. The CDR3 nucleotides are TGTGCCAGCAGCTTGCCGGGACAGGGTTACGAGCAGTACTTC. The encoded protein is CASSLPGQGYEQYF.

On this clone: Other DNA sequences in this specimen translate into the identical CDR3. The V and J genes are TRBV6-5 and TRBJ2-7, with 12 positions matching TRBD1. Germline V gene sequence: CDR1 MNHEY, CDR2 SVGAGI. Trimming took 1 base from V and 4 from J; bases not matched to a gene: 2. This CDR3 spans 15 amino acids. The CDR3 reads CASSYLGQGAYEQYF. For the CDR3, the DNA is TGTGCCAGCAGTTACTTGGGACAGGGGGCGTACGAGCAGTACTTC.